This T cell receptor beta chain emerged from a study of Graves' ophthalmopathy and Graves' hyperthyroidism (dated by TCRdb to the late 2010s). About the study as a whole: Peripheral blood was collected at initial diagnosis, prior to any treatment. The study used TCR beta repertoire signatures to distinguish Graves' ophthalmopathy from Graves' hyperthyroidism and to predict progression to ophthalmopathy. In total, over 130 blood samples were TCR-sequenced: fewer than 50 ophthalmopathy, roughly 80 hyperthyroidism and some 17 hyperthyroidism-to-ophthalmopathy patients. A discovery set of 90 to 100 patients (approximately 42 ophthalmopathy, 57 stable hyperthyroidism) was enrolled to explore V-J signatures distinguishing ophthalmopathy from hyperthyroidism. An independent validation cohort was composed of about 20 hyperthyroidism patients and more than 15 patients who later progressed from hyperthyroidism to ophthalmopathy. In six hyperthyroidism patients, T-cell repertoires of thyroid tissue and blood were compared. Following sample collection, hyperthyroidism patients were given methimazole at a starting dose of 30 mg daily, and ophthalmopathy patients were given high-dose intravenous methylprednisolone. For training and testing, the approximately 97 patients in the discovery cohort were randomly divided in a 7:3 ratio.

What the research found in general, with its limitations: In validation, the model predicted ophthalmopathy progression with about 64% sensitivity and roughly 72% specificity; 12 predicted patients were CT-confirmed with GO in a median of around 6.5 months. Sample size was not statistically predetermined, and group allocation was not concealed from the investigators. Most expanded thyroid clonotypes with a frequency above 0.001 also appeared in blood, which suggests that blood repertoires may reflect the immune response in the thyroid. The 13-signature model separated ophthalmopathy from stable hyperthyroidism with over 85% sensitivity and about 81% specificity in cross-validation, and 80%/75% in the test set.

For repertoire sequencing, the TCR beta CDR3 regions were amplified from RNA transcripts. HTBI primers and the Qiagen OneStep RT-PCR kit were used in a first-round RT-PCR, which was followed by a second-round multiplex PCR, size selection and purification. Libraries were sequenced on an Illumina HiSeq2000 using paired-end 100 bp reads. In the authors' own workflow: SOAPnuke was used for read processing, and reads with adapters, uncalled bases, a mean Phred below 15, or no exact constant-primer or identifier match were discarded. COPE v1.2.5 was used to merge high-quality paired reads. Each unique nucleotide sequence was defined as a clonotype, and clonotypes were aligned to IMGT TRB V, D and J references with MiTCR v1.1. Analysis was restricted to V-J combinations with a frequency above 0.0001, which covered roughly 99% of repertoires. For each V-J combination, a TCR clonal expansion and chaos score was defined as F50 clonal expansion divided by the chaos observed in the TCRdist matrix. Welch's t-statistics and random forest were used to reduce features to 10 to 15 V-J combinations, which were fed into a naive Bayes classifier. The similarity between thyroid and blood repertoires was quantified using the Morisita-Horn index. Clones were called with MiXCR by TCRdb after fastp trimmed the public reads at Q25, and only in-frame beta chains were retained. Rows with a matching CDR3 protein are joined into one entry that keeps the most common DNA and genes. The V and J calls follow TCRdb's processing rather than the paper's. This sample gives about 500,000 distinct CDR3 sequences in total; 13% to 15% of them show up just once. The ten largest clones represent more than 8.5% of the sample.

The ophthalmopathy patients had moderately to severely active disease, with a Clinical Activity Score of 3 or higher, a NOSPECS grade of 4 or higher, and a disease duration of less than 3 months. Patients with other autoimmune diseases, uncontrolled infections, pregnancy or lactation were excluded from the study. Diagnosis relied on clinical symptoms, serum thyroxine, TRAb, thyroid ultrasound and orbital computed tomography. Ficoll-Paque density gradient centrifugation was used to isolate PBMCs from around 10 ml of fresh peripheral blood. Total RNA was extracted with Trizol reagent and quality-checked on an Agilent 2100 Bioanalyzer. This clonotype was counted at least ten times. It lacks a known antigen. It has no much larger one-base neighbor in the sample; base qualities were not kept. Sequencing was performed on blood. The sequence was collected from a woman between 25 and 40 years old with Graves' ophthalmopathy. Donor details come from another sample of the same person, matched by shared clones.

The CDR3 protein: CAWSVARGTPLHF. The bases read TGTGCCTGGAGTGTCGCCAGGGGGACACCCCTCCACTTT. The receptor chain draws on TRBV30 and TRBJ1-6; 7 central nucleotides agree with TRBD1. From V the trimming removes 0 bases and from J it removes 11 bases, while the gene matches leave 4 bases of the junction unaccounted for. The CDR3 numbers 13 residues from cysteine through phenylalanine. This entry keeps only the CDR3 DNA: 39 bases, framed from base 1. In the germline V gene (reference sequence), CDR1 corresponds to GTSNPN and CDR2 to SVGIG.